The rows below give T cell receptor beta chains drawn from one sample of a study of blood T cell repertoires in COVID-19. Assay: immunoSEQ multiplex PCR; the TCRdb copy retains only in-frame clones and omits some. The profile shows roughly 100,000 clones, roughly 87% of them singletons. Material for sequencing was peripheral blood. Every receptor here comes from a woman between 45 and 60 years old with COVID-19, enrolled during active disease. Each CDR3 is given with its conserved first and last residue. A D gene is named only where the DNA matches it firmly. Size values are once, few and many counts, or a class for expanded clones, and some rows have none.

clone size: once
D gene: NA
J gene: TRBJ1-1
V gene: TRBV12-3/TRBV12-4
CDR3 protein: CAGWAEGDTEAFF
CDR3 DNA: TGTGCCGGGTGGGCCGAGGGGGACACTGAAGCTTTCTTT

clone size: NA
D gene: NA
J gene: TRBJ1-1
V gene: TRBV23-1
CDR3 protein: CASSSGVGDTEAFF
CDR3 DNA: TGCGCCAGCAGTTCGGGGGTCGGGGACACTGAAGCTTTCTTT

clone size: once
D gene: TRBD2
J gene: TRBJ2-3
V gene: TRBV7-3
CDR3 protein: CASSMGLAGIDTQYF
CDR3 DNA: TGTGCCAGCAGCATGGGACTAGCGGGTATAGATACGCAGTATTTT

clone size: NA
D gene: TRBD1
J gene: TRBJ2-7
V gene: TRBV25-1
CDR3 protein: CASSRSGGSYEQYF
CDR3 DNA: TGTGCCAGCAGTAGGTCAGGGGGCTCCTACGAGCAGTACTTC

clone size: NA
D gene: TRBD1
J gene: TRBJ2-3
V gene: TRBV5-1
CDR3 protein: CASSIGQGSDTQYF
CDR3 DNA: TGCGCCAGCAGCATAGGACAGGGGTCAGATACGCAGTATTTT

clone size: NA
D gene: NA
J gene: TRBJ1-1
V gene: TRBV30
CDR3 protein: CAGDTRETEAFF
CDR3 DNA: TGTGCCGGGGACACCCGGGAGACTGAAGCTTTCTTT

clone size: NA
D gene: NA
J gene: TRBJ2-3
V gene: TRBV6-4
CDR3 protein: CASSVLGESTDTQYF
CDR3 DNA: TGTGCCAGCAGTGTACTCGGGGAGAGCACAGATACGCAGTATTTT

clone size: NA
D gene: NA
J gene: TRBJ2-7
V gene: TRBV12-5
CDR3 protein: CASGLYQEGLYEQYF
CDR3 DNA: TGTGCTAGTGGTTTGTATCAGGAGGGTCTCTACGAGCAGTACTTC

clone size: once
D gene: NA
J gene: TRBJ2-7
V gene: TRBV3-1/TRBV3-2
CDR3 protein: CASSQSTYEQYF
CDR3 DNA: TGTGCCAGCAGCCAATCCACCTACGAGCAGTACTTC

clone size: NA
D gene: TRBD1
J gene: TRBJ1-1
V gene: TRBV7-9
CDR3 protein: CASSSGQGARTEAFF
CDR3 DNA: TGTGCCAGCAGCTCGGGACAGGGGGCGAGGACTGAAGCTTTCTTT

clone size: NA
D gene: TRBD1
J gene: TRBJ2-7
V gene: TRBV2
CDR3 protein: CASRIQGNEQYF
CDR3 DNA: TGTGCCAGCAGGATACAGGGGAACGAGCAGTACTTC

clone size: NA
D gene: NA
J gene: TRBJ1-2
V gene: TRBV12-3/TRBV12-4
CDR3 protein: CASSLILSGGYTF
CDR3 DNA: TGTGCCAGCAGTTTAATTCTCTCGGGTGGCTACACCTTC

clone size: once
D gene: TRBD1
J gene: TRBJ2-7
V gene: TRBV14
CDR3 protein: CASSQDPGGISEQYF
CDR3 DNA: TGTGCCAGCAGCCAAGATCCAGGGGGCATCAGCGAGCAGTACTTC

clone size: NA
D gene: NA
J gene: TRBJ1-2
V gene: TRBV3-1/TRBV3-2
CDR3 protein: CASSQERYGYTF
CDR3 DNA: TGTGCCAGCAGCCAAGAACGGTATGGCTACACCTTC